A single sample is the source of the 5 T cell receptor beta chains below, sequenced in a study of T cells in Graves' hyperthyroidism and ophthalmopathy. TCR beta CDR3 sequences were amplified from RNA transcripts. First-round RT-PCR with HTBI primers amplified the TCR CDR3 region. Each CDR3 protein is one row after TCRdb ran MiXCR on the multiplex PCR reads. The sample gives 350,000 to 400,000 distinct CDR3 sequences, approximately 18% of which show up once; over 35% is in the top ten. The specimen was blood. The receptors derive from a man between 18 and 35 years old with Graves' ophthalmopathy.

On this clonotype: A much larger clonotype is one base distant, so this may be a read error. V usage is TRBV6-5 and J usage is TRBJ1-2, with D possibly matching TRBD1 (6 bases). Germline V gene data show CDR1 as MNHEY and CDR2 as SVGAGI. The CDR3 extends over 17 amino acids. The CDR3 protein is CAGSYDRGGAENYGYTF. The CDR3 nucleotides are TGTGCCGGCAGTTACGATCGGGGGGGGGCTGAAAACTATGGCTACACCTTC.

This clonotype has just a few counts. This rearrangement joins TRBV4-1 to TRBJ2-3; perhaps TRBD2 as D (5 bases). V shed 0 bases and J shed 6 bases, with 7 bases lying between them. Germline V gene sequence: CDR1 MGHRA, CDR2 YSYEKL. This CDR3 is built from 13 residues. This CDR3 is CASSQDPGDTQYF. CDR3 in DNA: TGCGCCAGCAGCCAAGATCCGGGGGATACGCAGTATTTT.

As regards this clonotype: Sequence at one end of the junction differs from germline and may be a read error. This chain uses TRBV4-1 with TRBJ2-7, with TRBD2 identical over 11 bases. CDR1 MGHRA and CDR2 YSYEKL come from the germline V gene. There are 15 residues in the CDR3. CDR3 nucleotides: TGTGCCAGCAGCCCGGGACTAGCGGTTCTCTACGAGCAGTACTTC. Protein sequence: CASSPGLAVLYEQYF.

The table lists this clonotype with many counts. The chain employs TRBV5-1 and TRBJ2-7, with 8 bases fitting TRBD1. CDR1 and CDR2 (germline): SGHRS, YFSETQ. CDR3 length equals 14 residues. The ends lost 4 bases at V and 3 bases at J; junction bases unmatched: 6. The DNA for the CDR3 is TGCGCCAGCAGCCCGCAGGGGGCGGACTACGAGCAGTACTTC. Translated: CASSPQGADYEQYF.

V and J are TRBV7-9 and TRBJ1-1, with D tentatively TRBD1 (5 bases). The CDR3 length is 13 residues. V lost 5 bases and J lost 9, with 16 bases in between. CDR1 and CDR2 from the germline V gene are SEHNR and FQNEAQ (reference sequence). The CDR3 is CASSLGTTKKAFF. For the CDR3, the DNA is TGTGCCAGCAGCCTCGGGACGACGAAAAAAGCTTTCTTT.